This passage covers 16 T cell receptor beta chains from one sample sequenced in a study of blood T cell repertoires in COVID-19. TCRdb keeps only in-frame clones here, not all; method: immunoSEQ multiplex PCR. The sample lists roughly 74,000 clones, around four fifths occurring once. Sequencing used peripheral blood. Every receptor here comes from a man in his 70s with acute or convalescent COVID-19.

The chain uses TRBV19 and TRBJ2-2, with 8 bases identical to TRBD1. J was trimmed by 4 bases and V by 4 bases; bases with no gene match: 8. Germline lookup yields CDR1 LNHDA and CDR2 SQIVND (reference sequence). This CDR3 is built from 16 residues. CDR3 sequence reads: CASSRGQGFSTGELFF. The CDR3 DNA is TGTGCCAGTAGTAGAGGACAGGGCTTTAGCACCGGGGAGCTGTTTTTT.

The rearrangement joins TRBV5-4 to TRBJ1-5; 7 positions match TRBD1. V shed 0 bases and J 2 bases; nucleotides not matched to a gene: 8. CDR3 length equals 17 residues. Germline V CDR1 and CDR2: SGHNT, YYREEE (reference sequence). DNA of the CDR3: TGTGCCAGCAGCTTGGATCTCGGACAGGCGGGCAATCAGCCCCAGCATTTT. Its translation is CASSLDLGQAGNQPQHF.

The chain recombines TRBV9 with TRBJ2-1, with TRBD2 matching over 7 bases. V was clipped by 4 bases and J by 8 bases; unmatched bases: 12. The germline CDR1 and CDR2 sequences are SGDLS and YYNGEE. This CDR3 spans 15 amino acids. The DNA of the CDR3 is TGTGCCAGCAGCCCACGGATGACTAGCTCCTATGAGCAGTTCTTC. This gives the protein CASSPRMTSSYEQFF.

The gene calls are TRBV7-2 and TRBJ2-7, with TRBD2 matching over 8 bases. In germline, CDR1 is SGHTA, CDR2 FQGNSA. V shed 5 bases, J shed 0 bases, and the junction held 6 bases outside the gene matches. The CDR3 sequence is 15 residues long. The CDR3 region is CASSPSGSPSYEQYF. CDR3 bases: TGTGCCAGCAGCCCGAGCGGGAGCCCCTCCTACGAGCAGTACTTC.

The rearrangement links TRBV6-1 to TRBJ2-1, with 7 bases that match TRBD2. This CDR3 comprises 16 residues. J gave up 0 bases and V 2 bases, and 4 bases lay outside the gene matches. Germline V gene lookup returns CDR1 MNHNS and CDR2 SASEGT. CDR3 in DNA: TGTGCCAGCAGTGAATTCCTAGCGGCCTCCTACAATGAGCAGTTCTTC. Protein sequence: CASSEFLAASYNEQFF.

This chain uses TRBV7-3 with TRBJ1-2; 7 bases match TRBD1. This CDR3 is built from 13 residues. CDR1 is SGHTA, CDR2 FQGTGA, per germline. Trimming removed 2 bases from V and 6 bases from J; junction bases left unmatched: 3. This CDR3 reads CASSLAQGNGYTF. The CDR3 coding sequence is TGTGCCAGCAGCTTAGCACAGGGGAATGGCTACACCTTC. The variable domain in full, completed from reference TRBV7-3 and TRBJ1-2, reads GAGVSQTPSNKVTEKGKYVELRCDPISGHTALYWYRQSLGQGPEFLIYFQGTGAADDSGLPNDRFFAVRPEGSVSTLKIQRTERGDSAVYLCASSLAQGNGYTFGSGTRLTVV.

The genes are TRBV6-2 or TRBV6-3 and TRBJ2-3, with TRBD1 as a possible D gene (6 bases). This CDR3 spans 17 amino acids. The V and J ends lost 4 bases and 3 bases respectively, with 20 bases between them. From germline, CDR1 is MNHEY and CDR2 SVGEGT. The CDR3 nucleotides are TGTGCCAGCAGTTTGGTTGGGGGCCCGCGAGGGACAGATACGCAGTATTTT. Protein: CASSLVGGPRGTDTQYF.

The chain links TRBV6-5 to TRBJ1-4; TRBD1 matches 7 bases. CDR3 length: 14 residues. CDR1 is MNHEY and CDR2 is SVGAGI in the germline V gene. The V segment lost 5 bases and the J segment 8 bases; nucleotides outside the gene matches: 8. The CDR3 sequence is CASSSRQGGEKLFF. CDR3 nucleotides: TGTGCCAGCAGTAGCCGACAGGGTGGGGAAAAACTGTTTTTT.

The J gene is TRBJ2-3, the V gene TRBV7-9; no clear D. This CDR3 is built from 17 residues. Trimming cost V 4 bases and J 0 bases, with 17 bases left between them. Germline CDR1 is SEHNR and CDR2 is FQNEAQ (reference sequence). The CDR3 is CASSSPVRYTSTDTQYF. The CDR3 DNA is TGTGCCAGCAGCTCCCCTGTGCGGTATACTAGCACAGATACGCAGTATTTT.

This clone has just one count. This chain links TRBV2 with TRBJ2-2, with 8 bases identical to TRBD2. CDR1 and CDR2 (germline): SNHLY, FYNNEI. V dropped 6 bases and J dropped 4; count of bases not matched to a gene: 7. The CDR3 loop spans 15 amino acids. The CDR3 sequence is CASRTGGKGTGELFF. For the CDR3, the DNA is TGTGCCAGCAGAACGGGGGGGAAGGGCACCGGGGAGCTGTTTTTT.

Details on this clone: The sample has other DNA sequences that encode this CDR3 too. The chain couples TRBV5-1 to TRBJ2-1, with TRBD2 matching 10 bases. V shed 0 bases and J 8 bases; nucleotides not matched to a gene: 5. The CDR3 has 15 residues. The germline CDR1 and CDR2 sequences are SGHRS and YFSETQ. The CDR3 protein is CASSLGLAGVDEQFF. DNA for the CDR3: TGCGCCAGCAGCTTGGGCCTAGCGGGAGTGGATGAGCAGTTCTTC.

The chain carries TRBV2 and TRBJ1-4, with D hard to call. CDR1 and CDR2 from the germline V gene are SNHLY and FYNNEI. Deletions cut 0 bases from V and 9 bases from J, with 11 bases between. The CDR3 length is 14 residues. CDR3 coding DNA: TGTGCCAGCAGTGAAGCGTCAGGTTGGAAAAAACTGTTTTTT. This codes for CASSEASGWKKLFF.

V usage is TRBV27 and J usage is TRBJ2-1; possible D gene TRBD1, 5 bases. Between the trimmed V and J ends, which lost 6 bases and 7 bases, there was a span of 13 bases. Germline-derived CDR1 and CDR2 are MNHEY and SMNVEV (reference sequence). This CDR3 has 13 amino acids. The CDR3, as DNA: TGTGCCAGCAGCCTCAGGGTAGTAAATGAGCAGTTCTTC. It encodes CASSLRVVNEQFF.

The CDR3 loop is CASSRRRQGADTQYF. In DNA form, the CDR3 reads TGTGCCAGCAGTAGAAGGAGACAGGGGGCAGATACGCAGTATTTT. This chain uses TRBV2 with TRBJ2-3; 9 bases map to TRBD1. J lost 4 bases, V lost 5 bases, and 7 bases had no gene match. CDR3 size: 15 residues. Germline V gene lookup returns CDR1 SNHLY and CDR2 FYNNEI.

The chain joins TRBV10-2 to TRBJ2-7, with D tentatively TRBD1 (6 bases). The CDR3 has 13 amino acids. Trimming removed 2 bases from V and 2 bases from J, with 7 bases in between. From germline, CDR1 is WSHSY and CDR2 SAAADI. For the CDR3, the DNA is TGCGCCAGCAGTGAGACAGGGACCTACGAGCAGTACTTC. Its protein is CASSETGTYEQYF.

The CDR3: CASSQGQWEGPLLAEAFF. CDR3 sequence (DNA): TGCGCCAGCAGCCAAGGACAATGGGAGGGGCCGCTACTCGCTGAAGCTTTCTTT. The J gene is TRBJ1-1, the V gene TRBV4-1, with D maybe TRBD1 (5 bases). V was clipped by 1 base and J by 6 bases, with 24 bases between them. The CDR3 is 18 amino acids. Germline V gives CDR1 MGHRA, CDR2 YSYEKL.